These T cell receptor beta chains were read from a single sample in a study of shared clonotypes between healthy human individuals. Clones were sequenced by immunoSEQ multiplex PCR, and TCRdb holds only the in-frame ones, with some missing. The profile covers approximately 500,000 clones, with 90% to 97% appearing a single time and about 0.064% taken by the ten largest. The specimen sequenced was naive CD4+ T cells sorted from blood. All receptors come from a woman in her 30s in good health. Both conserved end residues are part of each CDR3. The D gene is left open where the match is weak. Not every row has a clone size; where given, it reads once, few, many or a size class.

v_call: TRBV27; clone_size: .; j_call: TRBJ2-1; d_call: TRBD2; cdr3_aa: CASSLPSGRVNNEQFF
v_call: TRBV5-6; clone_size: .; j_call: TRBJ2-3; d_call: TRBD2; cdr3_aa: CASSREVLAGGVGDTQYF
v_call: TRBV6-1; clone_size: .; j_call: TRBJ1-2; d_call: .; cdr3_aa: CASSVRTSYGYTF
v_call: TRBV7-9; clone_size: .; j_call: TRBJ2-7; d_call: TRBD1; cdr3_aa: CASSLDRGSYEQYF
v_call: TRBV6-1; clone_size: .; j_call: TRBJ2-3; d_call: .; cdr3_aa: CASKRPGVGTDTQYF
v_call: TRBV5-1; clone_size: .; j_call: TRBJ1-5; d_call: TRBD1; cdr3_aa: CASSLGPRTGGSSNQPQHF
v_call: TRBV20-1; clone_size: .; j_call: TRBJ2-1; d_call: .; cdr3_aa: CSASKSFPQFF
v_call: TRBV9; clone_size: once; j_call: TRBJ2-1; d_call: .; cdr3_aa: CASSVEWARVSEQFF
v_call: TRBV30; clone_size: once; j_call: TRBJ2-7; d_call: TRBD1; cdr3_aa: CAWGGQNKYEQYF
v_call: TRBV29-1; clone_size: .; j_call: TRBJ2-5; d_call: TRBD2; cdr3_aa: CSVEGGGLETQYF
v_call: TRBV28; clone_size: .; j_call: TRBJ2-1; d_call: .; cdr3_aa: CASESTYNEQFF
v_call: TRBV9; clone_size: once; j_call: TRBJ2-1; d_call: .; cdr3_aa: CASSVGRHPYNEQFF
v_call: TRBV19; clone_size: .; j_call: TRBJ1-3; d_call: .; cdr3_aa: CASSMGYSSGNTIYF
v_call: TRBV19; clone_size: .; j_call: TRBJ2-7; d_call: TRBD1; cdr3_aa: CASSTPGQGNEQYF
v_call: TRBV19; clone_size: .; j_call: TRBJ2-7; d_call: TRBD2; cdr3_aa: CASSTLGGRSDYEQYF
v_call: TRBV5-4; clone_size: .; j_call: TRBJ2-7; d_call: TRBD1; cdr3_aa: CASRIFGTGGDEQYF
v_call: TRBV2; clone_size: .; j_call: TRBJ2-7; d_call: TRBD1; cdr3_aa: CASSADRTSYEQYF
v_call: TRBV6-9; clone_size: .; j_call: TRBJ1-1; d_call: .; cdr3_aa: CATESRMRPFF
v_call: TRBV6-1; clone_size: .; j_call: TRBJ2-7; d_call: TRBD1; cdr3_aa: CASSPRQGSSYEQYF
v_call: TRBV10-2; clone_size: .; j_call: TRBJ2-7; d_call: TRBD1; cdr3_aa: CASSALDRGPYEQYF
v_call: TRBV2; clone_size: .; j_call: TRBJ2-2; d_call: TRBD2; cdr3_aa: CATKGSGSFTGELFF
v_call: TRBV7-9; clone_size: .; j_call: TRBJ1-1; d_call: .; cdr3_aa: CASSLVIGRDIKTEAFF
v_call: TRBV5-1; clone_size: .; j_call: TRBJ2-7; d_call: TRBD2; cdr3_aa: CASSLVAGPTYEQYF
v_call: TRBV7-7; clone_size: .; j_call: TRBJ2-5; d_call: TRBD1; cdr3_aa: CASSLLGTGVGETQYF
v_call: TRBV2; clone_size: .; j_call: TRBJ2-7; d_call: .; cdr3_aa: CASSDRDNEQYF
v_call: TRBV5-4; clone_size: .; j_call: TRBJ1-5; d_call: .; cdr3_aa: CASSLRPNQPQHF
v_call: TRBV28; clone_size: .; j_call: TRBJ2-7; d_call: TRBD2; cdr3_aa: CASSLSASGKYEQYF
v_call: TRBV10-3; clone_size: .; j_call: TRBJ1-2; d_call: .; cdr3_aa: CAISESSRRAYYGYTF
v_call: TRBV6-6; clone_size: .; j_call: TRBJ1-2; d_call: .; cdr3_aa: CASSPRIGMLGGYTF
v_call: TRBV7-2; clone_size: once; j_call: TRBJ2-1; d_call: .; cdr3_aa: CASSLTPQSSNEQFF
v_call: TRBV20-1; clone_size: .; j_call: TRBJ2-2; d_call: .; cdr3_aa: CSAGHGELFF
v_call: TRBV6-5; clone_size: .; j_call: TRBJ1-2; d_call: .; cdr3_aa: CASSYSLAYGYTF
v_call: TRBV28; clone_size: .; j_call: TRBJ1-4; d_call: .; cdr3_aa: CASSGAFDNNEKLFF
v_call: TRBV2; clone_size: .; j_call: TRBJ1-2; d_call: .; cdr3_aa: CASSETTVHRGYTF
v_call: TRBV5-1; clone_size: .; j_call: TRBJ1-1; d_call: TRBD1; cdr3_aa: CASSLTGGRYTEAFF
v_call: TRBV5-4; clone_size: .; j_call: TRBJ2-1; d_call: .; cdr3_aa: CASSLVSNSYNEQFF
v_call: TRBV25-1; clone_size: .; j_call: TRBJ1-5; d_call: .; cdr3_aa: CASSVGSNQPQHF
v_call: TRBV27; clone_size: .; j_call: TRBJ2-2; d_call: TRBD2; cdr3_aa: CASSGTRNTGELFF
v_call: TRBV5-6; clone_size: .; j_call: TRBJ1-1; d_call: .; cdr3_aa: CASSLVSLNTEAFF
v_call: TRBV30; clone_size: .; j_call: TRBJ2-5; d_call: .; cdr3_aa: CAWIPEGVETQYF
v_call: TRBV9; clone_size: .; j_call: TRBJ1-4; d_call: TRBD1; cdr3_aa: CASSRGDSEKLFF
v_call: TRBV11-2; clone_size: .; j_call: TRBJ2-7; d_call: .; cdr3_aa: CASSLQVTYEQYF
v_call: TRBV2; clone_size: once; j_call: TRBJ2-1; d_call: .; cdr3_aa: CASSESGPLNEQFF